This T cell receptor beta chain was observed in a study of T cells in Graves' hyperthyroidism and ophthalmopathy. Study at large: Peripheral blood was acquired at first diagnosis, ahead of any therapy whatsoever. Whole-study results and caveats: Using 13 V-J features, a model discriminated ophthalmopathy from stable hyperthyroidism. Most clonotypes expanded in thyroid above 0.001 were likewise present in blood.

RNA transcripts provided the source from which TCR beta CDR3 regions were amplified. Primed by the HTBI set, a first-round RT-PCR was run on the TCR CDR3. TCRdb recomputed calls from the multiplex PCR reads with MiXCR, one row per CDR3 protein. The sample has hundreds of thousands of distinct CDR3 sequences; approximately 19% are singletons. CDR1 is SGHTS and CDR2 is YDEGEE in the germline V gene. The CDR3 is 15 residues long. The V and J ends lost 4 bases and 5 bases, in that order; junction bases with no gene match: 11. On this clonotype: Its antigen is currently unknown.

The TCR originated in a man in his fifties with Graves' ophthalmopathy. Sequenced material: blood. V usage is TRBV5-8 and J usage is TRBJ1-1; 7 bases are shared with TRBD1. CDR3 in amino acids: CASSLGERGPTEAFF. The CDR3 DNA is TGTGCCAGCAGCCTAGGGGAAAGGGGGCCAACTGAAGCTTTCTTT.